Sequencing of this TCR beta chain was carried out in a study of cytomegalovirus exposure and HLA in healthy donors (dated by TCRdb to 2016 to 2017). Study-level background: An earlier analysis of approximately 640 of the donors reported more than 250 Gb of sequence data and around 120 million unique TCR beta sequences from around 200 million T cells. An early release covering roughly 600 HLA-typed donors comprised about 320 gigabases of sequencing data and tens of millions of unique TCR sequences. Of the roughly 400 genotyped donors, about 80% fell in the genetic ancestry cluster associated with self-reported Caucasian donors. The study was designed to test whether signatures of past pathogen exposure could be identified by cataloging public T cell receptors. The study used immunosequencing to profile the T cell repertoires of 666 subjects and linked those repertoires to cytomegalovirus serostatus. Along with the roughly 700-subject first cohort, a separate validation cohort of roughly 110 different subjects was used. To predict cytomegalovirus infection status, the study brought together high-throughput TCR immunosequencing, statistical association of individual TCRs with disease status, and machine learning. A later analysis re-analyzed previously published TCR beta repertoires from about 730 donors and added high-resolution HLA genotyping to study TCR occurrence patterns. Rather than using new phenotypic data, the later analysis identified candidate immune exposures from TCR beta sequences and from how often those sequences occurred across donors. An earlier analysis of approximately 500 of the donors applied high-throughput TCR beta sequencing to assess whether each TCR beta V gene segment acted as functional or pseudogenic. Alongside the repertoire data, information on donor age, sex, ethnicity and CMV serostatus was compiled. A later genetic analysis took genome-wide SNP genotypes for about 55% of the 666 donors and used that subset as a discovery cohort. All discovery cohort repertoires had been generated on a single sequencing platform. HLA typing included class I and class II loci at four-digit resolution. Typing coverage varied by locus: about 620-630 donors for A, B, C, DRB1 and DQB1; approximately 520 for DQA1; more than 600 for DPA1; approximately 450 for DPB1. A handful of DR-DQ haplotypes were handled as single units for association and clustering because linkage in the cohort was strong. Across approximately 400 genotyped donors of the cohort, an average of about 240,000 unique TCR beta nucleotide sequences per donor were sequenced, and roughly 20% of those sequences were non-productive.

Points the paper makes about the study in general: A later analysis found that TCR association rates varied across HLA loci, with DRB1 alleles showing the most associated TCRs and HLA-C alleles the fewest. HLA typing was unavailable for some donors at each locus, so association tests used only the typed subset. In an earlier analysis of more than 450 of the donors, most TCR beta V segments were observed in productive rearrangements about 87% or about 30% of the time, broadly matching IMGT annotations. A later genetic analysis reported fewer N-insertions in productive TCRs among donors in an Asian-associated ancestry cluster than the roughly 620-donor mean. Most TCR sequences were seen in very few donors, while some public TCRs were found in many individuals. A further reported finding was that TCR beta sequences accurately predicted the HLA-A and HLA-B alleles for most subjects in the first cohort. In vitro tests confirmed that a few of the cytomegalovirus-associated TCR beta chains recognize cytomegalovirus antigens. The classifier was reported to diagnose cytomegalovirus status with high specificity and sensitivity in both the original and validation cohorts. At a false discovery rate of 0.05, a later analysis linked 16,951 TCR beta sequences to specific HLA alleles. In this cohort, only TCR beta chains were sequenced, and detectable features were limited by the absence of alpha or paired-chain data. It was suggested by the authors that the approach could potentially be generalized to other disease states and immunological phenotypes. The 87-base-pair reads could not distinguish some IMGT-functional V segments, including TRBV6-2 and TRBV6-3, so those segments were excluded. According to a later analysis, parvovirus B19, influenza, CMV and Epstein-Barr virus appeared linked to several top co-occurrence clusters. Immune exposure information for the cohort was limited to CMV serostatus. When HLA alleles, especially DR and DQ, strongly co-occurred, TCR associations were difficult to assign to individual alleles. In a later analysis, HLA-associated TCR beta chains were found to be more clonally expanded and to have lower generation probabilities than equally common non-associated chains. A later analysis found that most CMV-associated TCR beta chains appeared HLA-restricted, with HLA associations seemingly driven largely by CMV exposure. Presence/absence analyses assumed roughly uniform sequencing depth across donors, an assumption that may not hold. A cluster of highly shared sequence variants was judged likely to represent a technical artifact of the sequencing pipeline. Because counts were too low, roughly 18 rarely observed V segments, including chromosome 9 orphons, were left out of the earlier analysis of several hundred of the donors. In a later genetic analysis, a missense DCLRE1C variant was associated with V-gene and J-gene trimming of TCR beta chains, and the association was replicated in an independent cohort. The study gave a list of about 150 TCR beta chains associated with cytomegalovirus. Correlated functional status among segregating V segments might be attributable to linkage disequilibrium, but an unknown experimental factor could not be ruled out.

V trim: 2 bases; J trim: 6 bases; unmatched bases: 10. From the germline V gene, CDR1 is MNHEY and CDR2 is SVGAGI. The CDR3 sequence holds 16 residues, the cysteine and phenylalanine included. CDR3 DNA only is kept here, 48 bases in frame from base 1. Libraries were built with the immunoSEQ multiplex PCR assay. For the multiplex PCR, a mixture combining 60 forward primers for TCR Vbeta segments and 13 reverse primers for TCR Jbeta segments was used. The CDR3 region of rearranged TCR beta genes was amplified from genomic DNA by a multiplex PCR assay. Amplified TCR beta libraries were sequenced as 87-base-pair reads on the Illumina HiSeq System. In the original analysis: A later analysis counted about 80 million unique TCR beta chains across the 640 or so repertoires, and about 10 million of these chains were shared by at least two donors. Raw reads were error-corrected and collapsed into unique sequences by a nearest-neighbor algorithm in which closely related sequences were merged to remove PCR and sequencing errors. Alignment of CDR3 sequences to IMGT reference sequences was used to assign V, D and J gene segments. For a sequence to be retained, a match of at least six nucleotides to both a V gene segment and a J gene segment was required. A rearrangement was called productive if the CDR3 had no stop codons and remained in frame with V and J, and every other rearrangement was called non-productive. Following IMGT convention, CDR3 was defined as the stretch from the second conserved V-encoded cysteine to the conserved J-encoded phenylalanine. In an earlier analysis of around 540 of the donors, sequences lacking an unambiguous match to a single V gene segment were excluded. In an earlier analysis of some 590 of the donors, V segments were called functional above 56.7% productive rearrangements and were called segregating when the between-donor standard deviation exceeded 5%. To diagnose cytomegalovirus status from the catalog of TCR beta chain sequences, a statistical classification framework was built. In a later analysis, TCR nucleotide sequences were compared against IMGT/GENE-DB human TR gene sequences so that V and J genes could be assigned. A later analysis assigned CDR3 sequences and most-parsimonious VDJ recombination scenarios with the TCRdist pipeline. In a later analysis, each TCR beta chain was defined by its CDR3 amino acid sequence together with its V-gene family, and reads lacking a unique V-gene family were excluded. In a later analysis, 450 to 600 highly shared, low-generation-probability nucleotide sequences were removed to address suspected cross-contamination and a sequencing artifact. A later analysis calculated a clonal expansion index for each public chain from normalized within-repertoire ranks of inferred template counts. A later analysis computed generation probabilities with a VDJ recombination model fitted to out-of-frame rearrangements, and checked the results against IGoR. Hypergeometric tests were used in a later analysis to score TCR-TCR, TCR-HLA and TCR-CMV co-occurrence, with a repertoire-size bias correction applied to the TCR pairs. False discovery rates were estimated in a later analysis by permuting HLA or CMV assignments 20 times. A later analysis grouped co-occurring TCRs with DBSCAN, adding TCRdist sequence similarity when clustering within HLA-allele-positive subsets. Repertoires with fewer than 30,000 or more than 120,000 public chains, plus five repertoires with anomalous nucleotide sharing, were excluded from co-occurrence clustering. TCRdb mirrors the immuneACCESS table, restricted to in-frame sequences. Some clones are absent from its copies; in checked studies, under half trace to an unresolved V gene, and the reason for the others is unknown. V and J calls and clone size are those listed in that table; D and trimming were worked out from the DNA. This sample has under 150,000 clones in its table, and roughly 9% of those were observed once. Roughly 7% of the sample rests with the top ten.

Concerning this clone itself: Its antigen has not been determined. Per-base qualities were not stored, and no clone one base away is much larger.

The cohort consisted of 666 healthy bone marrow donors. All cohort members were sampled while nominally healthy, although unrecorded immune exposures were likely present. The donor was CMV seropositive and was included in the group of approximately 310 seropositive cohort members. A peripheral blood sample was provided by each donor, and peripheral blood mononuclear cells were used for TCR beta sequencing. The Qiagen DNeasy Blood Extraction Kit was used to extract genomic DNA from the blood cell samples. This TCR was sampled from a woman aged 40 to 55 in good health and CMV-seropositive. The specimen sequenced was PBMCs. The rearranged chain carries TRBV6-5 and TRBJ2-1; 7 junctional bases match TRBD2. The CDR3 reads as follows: CASSYVRAGDGNEQFF. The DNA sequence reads TGTGCCAGCAGTTACGTTCGCGCGGGAGACGGCAATGAGCAGTTCTTC.